These 32 T cell receptor beta chains originate from one sample sequenced in a study of T-cell memory formation after mild COVID-19. A single record per CDR3 protein comes from TCRdb applying MiXCR to the 5' RACE reads. The repertoire includes 250,000 to 300,000 distinct CDR3 sequences, approximately 7.6% of them detected once, and roughly 22% sits in the top ten. The sample taken for sequencing was PBMCs or a T cell subset sorted from them (not recorded which). Receptors were obtained from a man between 18 and 35 years old who had mild COVID-19 (a few samples of this study predate the infection). Cell type and time point are not known.

There are many counts of this clonotype. The gene calls are TRBV12-3 or TRBV12-4 and TRBJ2-7; no reliable D call. The V gene lost 5 bases and the J gene lost 1 base, with 6 bases spanning the gap. The CDR3 spans 12 residues. The CDR3 loop reads CASSLRSYEQYF. The CDR3 nucleotides read TGTGCCAGCAGTCTCCGTTCCTACGAGCAGTACTTC.

The gene calls are TRBV7-9 and TRBJ2-3; 8 nucleotides line up with TRBD2. Trimming removed 2 bases from V and 4 bases from J; junction bases left unmatched: 5. The CDR3 extends over 15 amino acids. Looked up from germline, CDR1 is SEHNR and CDR2 is FQNEAQ (reference sequence). The CDR3 sequence is CASSLIAGGSDTQYF. CDR3 DNA: TGTGCCAGCAGCTTAATCGCGGGGGGATCAGATACGCAGTATTTT.

This clonotype turned up a few times. The rearrangement uses TRBV4-1 and TRBJ1-2; D may be TRBD1 (6 bases). The CDR3 totals 16 residues. The germline gives CDR1 MGHRA, CDR2 YSYEKL. This chain's CDR3 is CASSGFGDLGGYGYTF. The CDR3, as DNA: TGCGCGAGTAGTGGTTTCGGGGATCTAGGGGGATATGGCTACACCTTC.

The rearrangement joins TRBV4-2 to TRBJ1-3, with D perhaps matching TRBD1 (6 bases). V was cut by 1 base and J by 0 bases, with 13 bases left in between. Per the germline V gene, CDR1 is LGHNA and CDR2 is YNFKEQ. The CDR3 runs to 17 residues. This chain's CDR3 is CASSQVATTGSGNTIYF. DNA for the CDR3: TGTGCCAGCAGCCAAGTAGCCACGACAGGCTCTGGAAACACCATATATTTT.

This sequence joins TRBV5-1 and TRBJ1-1; weak D call: TRBD1 (5 bases). The germline CDR1 and CDR2 sequences are SGHRS and YFSETQ. V was trimmed by 5 bases and J by 2 bases, leaving 10 bases between them. This CDR3 region has 13 residues. The CDR3, as DNA: TGCGCCAGCAGATTACAGGCAAACACTGAAGCTTTCTTT. This codes for CASRLQANTEAFF.

The rearrangement joins TRBV6-2 or TRBV6-3 to TRBJ2-3, with D uncertain. The CDR3 is 13 amino acids. Trimming left V 2 bases short and J 3 bases short, with 6 bases between. Per germline, CDR1 MNHEY and CDR2 SVGEGT. The CDR3: CASSYDSTDTQYF. The CDR3 coding sequence is TGTGCCAGCAGTTACGACTCTACAGATACGCAGTATTTT.

The sample holds a few counts of this clonotype. V gene TRBV11-2 combines with J gene TRBJ2-5; 7 nucleotides align to TRBD2. Germline-derived CDR1 and CDR2 are SGHAT and FQNNGV. The CDR3 runs 14 residues. V lost 2 bases to trimming and J lost 4 bases; unmatched junction nucleotides: 4. CDR3 amino acids: CASSLSGGGETQYF. For the CDR3, the DNA is TGTGCCAGCAGCTTAAGCGGCGGGGGAGAGACCCAGTACTTC.

V and J are TRBV12-3 or TRBV12-4 and TRBJ1-4; D not certain. V shed 3 bases and J shed 7 bases, with 18 bases lying between them. The CDR3 sequence is 16 residues long. In DNA form, the CDR3 reads TGTGCCAGCAGTTTTCGTCGATTTACCAACGGTGAAAAACTGTTTTTT. As protein: CASSFRRFTNGEKLFF.

This clonotype has a count of ten or more. The chain is built from TRBV5-1 and TRBJ2-7; D unclear. Germline V CDR1 and CDR2: SGHRS, YFSETQ. V shed 0 bases and J shed 7 bases, with 11 bases lying between them. CDR3 length equals 13 residues. The CDR3 region is CASSLEVGREQYV. DNA of the CDR3: TGCGCCAGCAGCTTGGAGGTAGGACGGGAGCAGTACGTC.

This chain joins TRBV5-8 and TRBJ1-4, with D maybe TRBD1 (5 bases). Germline loops: CDR1 SGHTS, CDR2 YDEGEE. The CDR3 has 15 residues. Trimming took 4 bases from V and 5 from J, leaving 15 bases between them. The CDR3 region is CASSTGTSRNEKLFF. In DNA, the CDR3 is TGTGCCAGCAGCACGGGGACCTCGAGAAATGAAAAACTGTTTTTT.

This clonotype was found many times. The chain is built from TRBV6-4 and TRBJ2-3; 12 bases map to TRBD2. J gave up 3 bases and V 2 bases, and 3 bases lay outside the gene matches. The germline V gene has CDR1 MRHNA and CDR2 SNTAGT. CDR3 size: 16 residues. CDR3 residues: CASSDASGGATDTQYF. The CDR3 bases are TGTGCCAGCAGTGACGCTAGCGGGGGGGCAACAGATACGCAGTATTTT.

A word on this clonotype: The junction shows a germline mismatch at one end, possibly a read error. The V gene is TRBV6-5, the J gene TRBJ1-2; D call uncertain. This CDR3 contains 14 residues. Looked up from germline, CDR1 is MNHEY and CDR2 is SVGAGI. CDR3 sequence (DNA): TGTGCCAGCACTTACGGGCTGGGTGGAGAAGGCTACACCTTC. Encoded protein: CASTYGLGGEGYTF.

The V call is TRBV4-1, the J call TRBJ2-7; D gene ambiguous. The CDR3 is made up of 17 amino acids. Germline loops: CDR1 MGHRA, CDR2 YSYEKL. Trimming took off 0 bases at V and 2 bases at J, with 17 bases between the two ends. The CDR3 protein is CASSQDRSVVRTYEQYF. For the CDR3, the DNA is TGCGCCAGCAGCCAAGATAGGTCGGTAGTAAGGACCTACGAGCAGTACTTC.

This clonotype has just a few counts. This rearrangement joins TRBV5-4 to TRBJ2-5; D is tentatively TRBD1 or TRBD2 (6 bases each). Deletions cut 5 bases from V and 4 bases from J, with 21 bases between. The V gene's germline CDR1 is SGHNT and CDR2 YYREEE (reference sequence). The CDR3 consists of 16 residues. The CDR3 bases are TGTGCCAGCAGTTCGTCGGAGGCTGGGGGGCGAGAGACCCAGTACTTC. It encodes CASSSSEAGGRETQYF.

The table lists this clonotype with many counts. Its ends do not fully match the called genes, so a read error is possible. The V call is TRBV5-1, the J call TRBJ2-7; 8 bases fit TRBD1. The germline V gene encodes CDR1 SGHRS and CDR2 YFSETQ. This CDR3 contains 14 residues. CDR3 region: CASSLGDRSYEQYF. The CDR3 DNA reads as TGCGCCAGCAGTTTGGGGGACAGGTCCTACGAGCAGTACTTC.

This clonotype was recorded at least ten times. The chain is built from TRBV5-1 and TRBJ1-1, with 12 bases that match TRBD1. The CDR3 is 17 amino acids. V lost 3 bases to trimming and J lost 3 bases; unmatched junction nucleotides: 9. Germline V gives CDR1 SGHRS, CDR2 YFSETQ. The CDR3 loop is CASSSLGQGASDTEAFF. Written as DNA, the CDR3 is TGCGCCAGCAGCTCGCTGGGACAGGGGGCGTCAGACACTGAAGCTTTCTTT.

J is TRBJ1-1 and V is TRBV6-1; D unclear. Deletions cut 0 bases from V and 4 bases from J, with 15 bases between. CDR1 and CDR2 (germline): MNHNS, SASEGT. CDR3 length equals 16 residues. The CDR3 spells CASSEAIGRQATEAFF. CDR3 bases: TGTGCCAGCAGTGAAGCCATAGGCCGGCAGGCCACTGAAGCTTTCTTT.

In the case of this clonotype: This may arise from a read error, as a much more abundant clone is one base away. The V and J genes are TRBV10-3 and TRBJ2-1, with a possible D match to TRBD2 (5 bases). Germline V lookup: CDR1 ENHRY, CDR2 SYGVKD. The CDR3 covers 16 residues. V lost 4 bases and J 4 bases, leaving 17 bases between the germline ends. DNA of the CDR3: TGTGCCATCAGTGGGAGGACCCAACCTCAATACAATGAGCAGTTCTTC. Translated, it gives CAISGRTQPQYNEQFF.

This clonotype showed up just a few times. The chain has TRBV3-1 and TRBJ2-1; tentatively, D is TRBD2 (6 bases). This CDR3 region has 13 residues. Trimming cost V 1 base and J 9 bases, with 10 bases left between them. Germline assignment: CDR1 LGHDT and CDR2 YNNKEL (reference sequence). The CDR3 coding sequence is TGTGCCAGCAGCCAAGGGTTGGGGGGTGAGCAGTTCTTC. Its protein is CASSQGLGGEQFF.

This clonotype has only a few counts. The genes are TRBV4-2 and TRBJ1-4, with 11 bases matching TRBD1. This CDR3 has 16 residues. The J segment lost 7 bases and the V segment lost 0 bases, leaving 4 bases of the junction unmatched. CDR1 LGHNA and CDR2 YNFKEQ come from the germline V gene. The DNA for the CDR3 is TGTGCCAGCAGCCAAGATCGGGACAGGGGGAGTGAAAAACTGTTTTTT. It is translated as CASSQDRDRGSEKLFF.

V gene TRBV6-4 combines with J gene TRBJ2-1; unclear D gene. Trimming cost V 4 bases and J 0 bases, with 16 bases left between them. There are 17 residues in the CDR3. The germline gives CDR1 MRHNA, CDR2 SNTAGT. In DNA form, the CDR3 reads TGTGCCAGCAGTGGAGAACCGCTCGGCAGCTCCTACAATGAGCAGTTCTTC. Protein product: CASSGEPLGSSYNEQFF.

This clonotype was picked up a small number of times. The rearrangement links TRBV11-2 to TRBJ1-5; possible D gene TRBD1, 5 bases. This CDR3 is 15 amino acids long. Germline CDR1 and CDR2: SGHAT and FQNNGV. Trimming left V 5 bases short and J 5 bases short, with 16 bases between. CDR3 coding DNA: TGTGCCAGCAGCCGGGTGGGGGTTTCCTATCAGCCCCAGCATTTT. This gives the protein CASSRVGVSYQPQHF.

The genes are TRBV24-1 and TRBJ2-3; 8 bases line up with TRBD2. This CDR3 has 16 amino acids. V lost 10 bases, J lost 10 bases, and 21 bases stayed unmatched. Germline V gene data show CDR1 as KGHDR and CDR2 as SFDVKD. CDR3 protein: CATTDSSGGIRTPQYF. CDR3 DNA: TGTGCCACTACGGACAGTTCGGGGGGGATACGCACACCGCAGTATTTT.

A few counts support this clonotype. The rearrangement links TRBV7-2 to TRBJ2-5; 11 nucleotides line up with TRBD2. The V gene end was trimmed by 1 base and the J gene end by 1 base; junction bases not matched to a gene: 5. The CDR3 has 17 residues. Germline V gives CDR1 SGHTA, CDR2 FQGNSA. CDR3 DNA: TGTGCCAGCAGCTTAGGGGTTAGCGGGGGGGCCCAAGAGACCCAGTACTTC. It translates to CASSLGVSGGAQETQYF.

Many counts were recorded for this clonotype. The chain has TRBV4-1 and TRBJ1-1; a possible D gene is TRBD1 (5 bases). Trimming removed 0 bases from V and 0 bases from J, with 11 bases in between. Germline-derived CDR1 and CDR2 are MGHRA and YSYEKL. This CDR3 region has 16 residues. CDR3 nucleotides: TGCGCCAGCAGCCAAGACAGGGCCTACATGAACACTGAAGCTTTCTTT. Its protein product is CASSQDRAYMNTEAFF.

This clonotype has ten or more counts. This chain uses TRBV5-1 with TRBJ2-3; no reliable D call. Trimming took 2 bases from V and 2 from J, leaving 3 bases between them. Germline-derived CDR1 and CDR2 are SGHRS and YFSETQ. The CDR3 extends over 12 amino acids. CDR3 in DNA: TGCGCCAGCAGCTTCCACACAGATACGCAGTATTTT. This sequence encodes CASSFHTDTQYF.

The chain employs TRBV20-1 and TRBJ1-2; a possible D gene is TRBD1 (5 bases). There are 13 residues in the CDR3. Deletions cut 0 bases from V and 8 bases from J, with 13 bases between. CDR1 is DFQATT and CDR2 is SNEGSKA in the germline V gene (reference sequence). CDR3 residues: CSAREPGLYGYTF. The CDR3 DNA reads TGCAGTGCTAGAGAACCAGGGTTGTACGGCTACACCTTC.

This chain connects TRBV6-5 to TRBJ1-2; TRBD1 matches 7 bases. Germline V gene lookup returns CDR1 MNHEY and CDR2 SVGAGI. V was clipped by 10 bases and J by 5 bases; unmatched bases: 10. The CDR3 spans 13 residues. The CDR3 loop reads CATLRQGVYGYTF. DNA of the CDR3: TGTGCCACTCTACGACAGGGAGTTTATGGCTACACCTTC.

The chain recombines TRBV4-3 with TRBJ1-2, with TRBD1 identical over 7 bases. The CDR3 consists of 15 residues. Germline assignment: CDR1 LGHNA and CDR2 YSLEER. J lost 4 bases, V lost 0 bases, and 5 bases had no gene match. CDR3 nucleotides: TGCGCCAGCAGCCAAGAGTTCCGGACAGGCTATGGCTACACCTTC. Translating gives CASSQEFRTGYGYTF.

The rearrangement uses TRBV11-2 and TRBJ1-1; D call uncertain. This CDR3 has 13 residues. The V end lost 5 bases, the J end lost 8 bases, and 15 bases lay between the germline ends. The V gene's germline CDR1 is SGHAT and CDR2 FQNNGV. The DNA for the CDR3 is TGTGCCAGCAGCCTAAGAGTACAGCGGGAAGCTTTCTTT. Translating it yields CASSLRVQREAFF. The variable domain in full, with the rest retrieved from reference TRBV11-2 and TRBJ1-1, is EAGVAQSPRYKIIEKRQSVAFWCNPISGHATLYWYQQILGQGPKLLIQFQNNGVVDDSQLPKDRFSAERLKGVDSTLKIQPAKLEDSAVYLCASSLRVQREAFFGQGTRLTVV.

The chain has TRBV7-2 and TRBJ1-5; D is uncertain. The CDR3 runs to 14 residues. V was shortened by 3 bases and J by 3 bases, with 9 bases between the two germline ends. Germline loops: CDR1 SGHTA, CDR2 FQGNSA. The CDR3 region is CASSFRVNNQPQHF. The CDR3 DNA is TGTGCCAGCAGCTTTAGGGTGAACAATCAGCCCCAGCATTTT.

The chain joins TRBV6-5 to TRBJ1-5, with unresolved D. CDR3 length equals 15 residues. Trimming removed 4 bases at V and 1 base at J, with 11 bases between. Germline V CDR1 and CDR2: MNHEY, SVGAGI. The CDR3 protein is CASSSNSVSNQPQHF. CDR3 nucleotide sequence: TGTGCCAGCAGTTCCAACTCCGTGAGCAATCAGCCCCAGCATTTT.